This T cell receptor (beta chain) was documented in a study of T cell repertoires in cytomegalovirus infection. Study-level information: Used in the study were CMV epitopes, some recently identified and HLA-C-restricted, others well-studied and HLA-B-restricted. Matching HLA type, along with CMV infection, was indicated by public TCR beta signatures. Study conclusions and caveats: Across the ex vivo response, the dominant clonotypes were HLA-C-restricted CMV-specific TCR beta clonotypes.

This CDR3 spans 15 amino acids. Germline trimming cut 4 bases from V and 6 bases from J; bases unmatched to any gene: 9. Germline V gene lookup returns CDR1 SGHVS and CDR2 FNYEAQ. About this clonotype: Its cognate antigen is unknown.

One entry per CDR3 protein results from TCRdb running MiXCR on the reads. The sample carries fewer than 850,000 distinct CDR3 sequences, 25% to 30% recorded once. This TCR came from a human donor in good health (CMV status not recorded). Some clones in this sample may be carry-over from other donors' samples. The rearrangement joins TRBV7-6 to TRBJ1-5; TRBD1 matches at 7 bases. The source was cultured CD8+ T cells from PBMCs, collected from culture after CMV antigen stimulation. This CDR3 is CASSWGQSPGQPQHF. CDR3 nucleotide sequence: TGTGCCAGCAGCTGGGGACAGTCACCCGGTCAGCCCCAGCATTTT.